The next 3 T cell receptor beta chains were all read from a single sample in a study of shared clonotypes between healthy human individuals. TCRdb's table, derived via immunoSEQ multiplex PCR, lists solely in-frame clones and lacks some. The table shows about 1.1 million clones, with roughly 80% occurring only once. Sequences were obtained from memory CD4+ T cells from PBMCs. Subset described: CD45RA-negative fraction. These receptors came from a man aged 18 to 29 in good health. Some clones in this sample may be carry-over from other donors' samples.

This clone came up once. V is TRBV6-6 and J is TRBJ2-7; D gene uncertain. Germline assignment: CDR1 MNHNY and CDR2 SVGAGI (reference sequence). Trimming took off 11 bases at V and 6 bases at J, with 20 bases between the two ends. This CDR3 is built from 13 residues. This CDR3 reads CAGMTGQDGEQYF. Written as DNA, the CDR3 is TGTGCCGGGATGACCGGGCAGGATGGCGAGCAGTACTTC.

The V gene is TRBV28, the J gene TRBJ2-7; 11 positions agree with TRBD2. CDR3 length: 15 amino acids. The junction had 12 bases not matched to a gene; V was cut back by 8 bases and J by 6 bases. Looked up from germline, CDR1 is MDHEN and CDR2 is SYDVKM. CDR3 in amino acids: CASVAGGPINGEQYF. CDR3 DNA: TGTGCCAGCGTAGCGGGAGGGCCGATTAATGGCGAGCAGTACTTC.

This chain connects TRBV6-1 to TRBJ1-4; the D is unclear. This CDR3 contains 15 residues. The V end was cut by 6 bases, the J end by 4 bases, with 15 bases between. Per germline, CDR1 MNHNS and CDR2 SASEGT. Here the CDR3 reads CASRPTLQINEKLFF. The CDR3 DNA reads TGTGCCAGCAGACCCACTCTACAGATTAATGAAAAACTGTTTTTT.